The text below deals with one T cell receptor beta chain. Antigen specificity is unknown. These data originate in a study of T cells after yellow fever vaccination. The overall study: Libraries from low-cell-number fractions were prepared with the SMART-Seq v4 Ultra Low Input RNA kit. Study-wide results and limits: The booster response re-showed most primary clones: approximately 95% CD4, more than 80% CD8. A faster peak, day 5 versus 15, was reached by the weaker secondary response.

The V gene's germline CDR1 is SNHLY and CDR2 FYNNEI. V was cut by 8 bases and J by 5 bases, with 12 bases left in between. The CDR3 extends over 12 amino acids. TCR cDNA was made by 5'RACE template switching, adding a universal primer site and UMIs. TCRdb reanalysed the 5' RACE reads using MiXCR and keeps one entry per CDR3 protein. The sample has fewer than 650,000 distinct CDR3 sequences, 20% to 25% seen once. This clonotype was sampled from a man aged 18 to 35 who received the YFV17D yellow fever vaccine. The chain joins TRBV2 to TRBJ2-5; tentatively, D is TRBD2 (6 bases). The input for sequencing was PBMCs, taken around 3 weeks after the first yellow fever vaccination. The CDR3 DNA sequence: TGTGCCAGCGGTGGCGGGGTCGAGACCCAGTACTTC. Amino acid sequence: CASGGGVETQYF.